The 9 T cell receptor beta chains in this list originate from one sample, sequenced in a study of cytomegalovirus exposure and HLA in healthy donors. PCR involved 60 Vbeta and 13 Jbeta primers. The data were produced by immunoSEQ multiplex PCR, yet TCRdb's version contains in-frame clones alone and is incomplete. Of 100,000 to 150,000 clones listed, 65% to 85% are singletons. Material: PBMCs. The receptors here all came from a woman between 35 and 50 years old in good health and CMV-seronegative.

The chain employs TRBV30 and TRBJ1-2, with 8 bases that match TRBD1. The germline V gene has CDR1 GTSNPN and CDR2 SVGIG (reference sequence). The CDR3 is 14 amino acids. V gave up 1 base and J gave up 8 bases; unmatched junction bases: 9. This CDR3 is CAWSDLGQGLGYTF. The CDR3 nucleotides read TGTGCCTGGAGTGACCTAGGACAGGGTTTGGGCTACACCTTC.

V usage is TRBV11-2 and J usage is TRBJ1-1, with D unclear. V was trimmed by 2 bases and J by 1 base, leaving 5 bases between them. This CDR3 has 13 amino acids. Germline CDR1 and CDR2: SGHAT and FQNNGV. CDR3 sequence (DNA): TGTGCCAGCAGCTTAACGCGGAACACTGAAGCTTTCTTT. Its translation: CASSLTRNTEAFF.

The CDR3 bases are TGTGCCAGCAGCCTTGGGACTAGCGGAAACACAGATACGCAGTATTTT. Translating it yields CASSLGTSGNTDTQYF. The chain couples TRBV7-3 to TRBJ2-3; 11 positions agree with TRBD2. J lost 2 bases, V lost 5 bases, and 6 bases had no gene match. The length of the CDR3 is 16 residues. Germline V CDR1 and CDR2: SGHTA, FQGTGA.

The chain is built from TRBV12-1 and TRBJ2-1; TRBD2, the table's D call, was not compared with the DNA. TRBV12-1 is a pseudogene segment. The CDR3 is made up of 19 amino acids. This CDR3 reads CASSLRGLAGGGVLDEQFF. The CDR3 coding sequence is TGTGCCAGCAGCTTGAGGGGTCTGGCGGGAGGAGGAGTTCTTGATGAGCAGTTCTTC.

This rearrangement joins TRBV7-8 to TRBJ2-5; TRBD1 aligns across 7 bases. The J call could be wrong; TRBJ2-7 is a better fit for the DNA end. The germline V gene encodes CDR1 SGHVS and CDR2 FQNEAQ. This CDR3 comprises 13 residues. The chain's CDR3 is CASSVGQTYEQYF. CDR3 nucleotides: TGTGCCAGCAGCGTGGGACAGACTTACGAGCAGTACTTC.

The chain employs TRBV27 and TRBJ2-7; a weak D match, TRBD1 (6 bases). V was trimmed by 2 bases and J by 7 bases, leaving 12 bases between them. The CDR3 sequence is 13 residues long. In germline, CDR1 is MNHEY, CDR2 SMNVEV (reference sequence). The CDR3 loop is CASSLGRGREQYF. CDR3 in DNA: TGTGCCAGCAGTTTAGGCAGGGGAAGGGAGCAGTACTTC.

The chain recombines TRBV29-1 with TRBJ2-1; 7 nucleotides agree with TRBD2. The V and J ends lost 3 bases and 1 base, in that order; junction bases with no gene match: 9. The CDR3 runs to 16 residues. Germline V gives CDR1 SQVTM, CDR2 ANQGSEA. The CDR3 protein is CSVEGYLADSYNEQFF. In nucleotides, the CDR3 is TGCAGCGTTGAGGGTTACCTAGCGGATTCCTACAATGAGCAGTTCTTC.

CDR3 amino acids: CASRPKQGFGYGYTF. The CDR3 nucleotides read TGTGCCAGCCGTCCCAAACAGGGGTTCGGCTATGGCTACACCTTC. The V gene is TRBV6-5, the J gene TRBJ1-2; TRBD1 agrees at 7 bases. Germline V lookup: CDR1 MNHEY, CDR2 SVGAGI. Trimming removed 8 bases from V and 4 bases from J; junction bases left unmatched: 13. This CDR3 has 15 residues.

This chain uses TRBV2 with TRBJ2-3, with TRBD1 as a possible D gene (5 bases). Germline lookup yields CDR1 SNHLY and CDR2 FYNNEI. The V end lost 5 bases, the J end lost 0 bases, and 9 bases lay between the germline ends. The CDR3 extends over 14 amino acids. The CDR3 DNA sequence: TGTGCCAGCAGTCCCGACAGTAGCACAGATACGCAGTATTTT. Its protein product is CASSPDSSTDTQYF.